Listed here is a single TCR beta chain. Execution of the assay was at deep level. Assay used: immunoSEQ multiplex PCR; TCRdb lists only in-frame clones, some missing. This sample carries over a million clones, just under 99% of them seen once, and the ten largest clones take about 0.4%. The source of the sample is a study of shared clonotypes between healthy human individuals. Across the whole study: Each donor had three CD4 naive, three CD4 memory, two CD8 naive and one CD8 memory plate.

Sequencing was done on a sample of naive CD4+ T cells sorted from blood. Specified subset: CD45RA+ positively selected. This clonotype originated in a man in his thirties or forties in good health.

The CDR3 spells CASSTSGGRPPVQRERPYNEQFF. The CDR3 DNA sequence: TGCGCCAGCAGCACCTCGGGGGGGCGACCTCCGGTGCAGCGGGAGCGCCCCTACAATGAGCAGTTCTTC. The rearrangement joins TRBV5-1 to TRBJ2-1; 8 bases line up with TRBD2. Per germline, CDR1 SGHRS and CDR2 YFSETQ. The V gene end was trimmed by 4 bases and the J gene end by 2 bases; junction bases not matched to a gene: 29. This CDR3 is 23 amino acids long.